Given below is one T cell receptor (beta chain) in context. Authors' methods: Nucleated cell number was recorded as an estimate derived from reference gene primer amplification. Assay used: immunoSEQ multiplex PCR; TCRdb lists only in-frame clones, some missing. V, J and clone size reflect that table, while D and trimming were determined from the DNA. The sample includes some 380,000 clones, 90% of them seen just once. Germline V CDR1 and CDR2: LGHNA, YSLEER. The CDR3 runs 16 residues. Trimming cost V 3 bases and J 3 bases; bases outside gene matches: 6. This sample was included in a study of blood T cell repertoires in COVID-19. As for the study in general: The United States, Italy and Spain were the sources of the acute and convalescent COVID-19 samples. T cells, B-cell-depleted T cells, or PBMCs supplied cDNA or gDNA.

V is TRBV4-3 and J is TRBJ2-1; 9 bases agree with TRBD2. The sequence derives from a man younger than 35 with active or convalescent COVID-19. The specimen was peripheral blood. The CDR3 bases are TGCGCCAGCAGCCAGGGTAGCGGGAGTGGCTACAATGAGCAGTTCTTC. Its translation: CASSQGSGSGYNEQFF.